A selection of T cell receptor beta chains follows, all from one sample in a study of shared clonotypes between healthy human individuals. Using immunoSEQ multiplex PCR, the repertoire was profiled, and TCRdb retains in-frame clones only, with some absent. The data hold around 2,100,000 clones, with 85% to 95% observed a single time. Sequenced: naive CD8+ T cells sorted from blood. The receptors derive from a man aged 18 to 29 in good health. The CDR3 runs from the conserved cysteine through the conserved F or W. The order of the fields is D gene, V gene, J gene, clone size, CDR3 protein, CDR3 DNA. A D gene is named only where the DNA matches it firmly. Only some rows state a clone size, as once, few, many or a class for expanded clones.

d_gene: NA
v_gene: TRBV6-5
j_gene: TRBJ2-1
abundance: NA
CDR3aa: CASSYSGDEQFF
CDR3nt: TGTGCCAGCAGTTACTCTGGGGATGAGCAGTTCTTC

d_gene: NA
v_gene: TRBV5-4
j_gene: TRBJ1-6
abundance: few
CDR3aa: CASSLNDFSNSPLHF
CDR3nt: TGTGCCAGCAGCTTGAATGATTTTTCCAATTCACCCCTCCACTTT

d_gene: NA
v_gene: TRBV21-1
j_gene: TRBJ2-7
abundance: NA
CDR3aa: CASSKGGGRSGEQYF
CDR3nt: TGTGCCAGCAGCAAAGGAGGGGGGAGGTCGGGTGAGCAGTACTTC

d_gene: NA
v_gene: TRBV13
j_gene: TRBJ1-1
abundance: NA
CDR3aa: CASSFGANTEAFF
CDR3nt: TGTGCCAGCAGCTTTGGGGCGAACACTGAAGCTTTCTTT

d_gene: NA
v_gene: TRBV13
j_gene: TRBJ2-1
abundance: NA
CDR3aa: CASTAGPFGQNEQFF
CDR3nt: TGTGCCAGCACCGCCGGACCTTTTGGGCAGAATGAGCAGTTCTTC

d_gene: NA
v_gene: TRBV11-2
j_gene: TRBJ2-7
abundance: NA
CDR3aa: CASSSLQGTDSYEQYF
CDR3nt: TGTGCCAGCAGCTCGCTACAGGGCACGGATTCCTACGAGCAGTACTTC

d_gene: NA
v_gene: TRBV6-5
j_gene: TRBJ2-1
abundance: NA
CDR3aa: CASSYSNGNEQFF
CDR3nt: TGTGCCAGCAGTTACTCGAATGGTAATGAGCAGTTCTTC

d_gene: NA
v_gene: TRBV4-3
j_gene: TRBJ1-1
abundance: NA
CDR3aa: CASSQDNSGGEAFF
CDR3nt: TGCGCCAGCAGCCAAGATAATAGTGGGGGGGAAGCTTTCTTT

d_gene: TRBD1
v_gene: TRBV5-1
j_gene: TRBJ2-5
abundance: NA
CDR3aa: CASSQDRRQETQYF
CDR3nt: TGCGCCAGCAGCCAGGACAGGCGGCAAGAGACCCAGTACTTC

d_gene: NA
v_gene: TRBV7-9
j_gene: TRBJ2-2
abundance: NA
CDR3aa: CASSSDRNTGELFF
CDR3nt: TGTGCCAGCAGCAGCGACAGGAACACCGGGGAGCTGTTTTTT

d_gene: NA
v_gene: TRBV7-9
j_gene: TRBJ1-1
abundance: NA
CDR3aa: CASSWWDTEAFF
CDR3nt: TGTGCCAGCAGCTGGTGGGACACTGAAGCTTTCTTT

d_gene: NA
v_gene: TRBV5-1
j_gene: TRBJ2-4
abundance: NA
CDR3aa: CASSLGVFKNIQYF
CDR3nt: TGCGCCAGCAGCTTGGGGGTATTCAAAAACATTCAGTACTTC

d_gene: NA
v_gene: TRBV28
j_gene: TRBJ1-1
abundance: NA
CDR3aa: CASSPAGTEAFF
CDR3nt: TGTGCCAGCAGCCCGGCAGGGACTGAAGCTTTCTTT

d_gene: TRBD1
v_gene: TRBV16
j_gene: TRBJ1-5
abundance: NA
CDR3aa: CASSPGQGTVQPQHF
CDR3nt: TGTGCCAGCAGCCCGGGACAGGGGACGGTTCAGCCCCAGCATTTT

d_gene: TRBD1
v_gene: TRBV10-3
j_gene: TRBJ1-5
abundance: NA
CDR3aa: CAISDLLTGGGEMWAQHF
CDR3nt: TGTGCCATCAGTGACTTATTAACAGGGGGCGGCGAAATGTGGGCCCAGCATTTT

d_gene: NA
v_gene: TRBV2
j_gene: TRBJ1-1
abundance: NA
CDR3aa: CASSGAPAAEAFF
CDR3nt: TGTGCCAGCAGTGGGGCCCCGGCAGCCGAAGCTTTCTTT

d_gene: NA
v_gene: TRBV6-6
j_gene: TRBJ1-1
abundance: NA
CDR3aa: CASSLTGPQDTEAFF
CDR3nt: TGTGCCAGCAGTCTAACCGGGCCTCAAGACACTGAAGCTTTCTTT

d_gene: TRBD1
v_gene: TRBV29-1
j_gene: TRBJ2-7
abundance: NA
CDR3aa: CSATGWTYEQYF
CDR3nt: TGCAGCGCGACAGGGTGGACCTACGAGCAGTACTTC

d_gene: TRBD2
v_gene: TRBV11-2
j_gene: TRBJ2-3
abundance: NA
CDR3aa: CASSLTSGVSTDTQYF
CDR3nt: TGTGCCAGCAGCCTGACTAGCGGGGTTAGCACAGATACGCAGTATTTT

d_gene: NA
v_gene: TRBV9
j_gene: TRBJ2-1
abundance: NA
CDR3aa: CASSAGPGGNEQFF
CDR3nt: TGTGCCAGCAGCGCGGGCCCCGGGGGAAATGAGCAGTTCTTC

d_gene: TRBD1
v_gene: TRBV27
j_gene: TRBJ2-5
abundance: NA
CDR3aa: CASSSLKTGESETQYF
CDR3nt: TGTGCCAGCAGTTCCTTGAAGACAGGGGAGTCAGAGACCCAGTACTTC

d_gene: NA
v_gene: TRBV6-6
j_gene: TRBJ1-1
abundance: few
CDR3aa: CASSYGGTEAFF
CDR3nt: TGTGCCAGCAGTTACGGAGGCACTGAAGCTTTCTTT

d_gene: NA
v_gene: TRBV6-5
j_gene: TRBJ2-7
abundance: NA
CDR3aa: CASSYSLNSYEQYF
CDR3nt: TGTGCCAGCAGTTACTCTCTAAACTCCTACGAGCAGTACTTC

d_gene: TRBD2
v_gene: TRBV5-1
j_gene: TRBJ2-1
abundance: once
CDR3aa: CASSLGREGLHNEQFF
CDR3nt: TGCGCCAGCAGCTTGGGACGGGAGGGCCTTCACAATGAGCAGTTCTTC

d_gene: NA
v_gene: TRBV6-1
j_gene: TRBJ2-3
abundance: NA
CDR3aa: CASSEPLTVGTDTQYF
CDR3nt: TGTGCCAGCAGTGAACCGTTGACAGTGGGTACAGATACGCAGTATTTT

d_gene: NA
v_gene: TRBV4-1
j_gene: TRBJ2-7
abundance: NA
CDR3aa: CASSQGYGGEQYF
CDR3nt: TGCGCCAGCAGCCAAGGCTACGGGGGCGAGCAGTACTTC

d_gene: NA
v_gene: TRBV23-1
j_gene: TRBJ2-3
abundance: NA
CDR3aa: CASSQSRQKNTDTQYF
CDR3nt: TGCGCCAGCAGTCAATCCCGACAGAAAAACACAGATACGCAGTATTTT

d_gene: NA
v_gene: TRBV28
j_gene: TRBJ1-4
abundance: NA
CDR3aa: CASSSYRAATNEKLFF
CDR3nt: TGTGCCAGCAGTTCTTACAGGGCTGCAACTAATGAAAAACTGTTTTTT

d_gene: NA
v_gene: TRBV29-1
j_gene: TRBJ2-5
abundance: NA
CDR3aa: CSVEEGLPTPETQYF
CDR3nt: TGCAGCGTTGAAGAGGGGCTCCCAACGCCGGAGACCCAGTACTTC

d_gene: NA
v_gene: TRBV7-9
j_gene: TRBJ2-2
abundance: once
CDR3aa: CASSKSVYGDTGELFF
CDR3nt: TGTGCCAGCAGCAAAAGTGTCTATGGGGACACCGGGGAGCTGTTTTTT

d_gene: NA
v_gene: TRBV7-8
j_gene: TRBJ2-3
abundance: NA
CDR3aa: CASSSNHYTQYF
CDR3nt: TGTGCCAGCAGTTCGAACCACTATACGCAGTATTTT

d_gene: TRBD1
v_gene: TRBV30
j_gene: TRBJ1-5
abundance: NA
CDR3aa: CAWSVRQGGNQPQHF
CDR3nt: TGTGCCTGGAGTGTAAGACAGGGAGGCAATCAGCCCCAGCATTTT

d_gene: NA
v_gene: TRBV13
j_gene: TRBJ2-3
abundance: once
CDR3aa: CASSLEGSDTQYF
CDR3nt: TGTGCCAGCAGCTTAGAGGGCTCAGATACGCAGTATTTT

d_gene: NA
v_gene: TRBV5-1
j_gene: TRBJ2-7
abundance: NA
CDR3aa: CASSFKGGSYEQYF
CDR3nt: TGCGCCAGCAGCTTTAAGGGGGGTTCGTACGAGCAGTACTTC

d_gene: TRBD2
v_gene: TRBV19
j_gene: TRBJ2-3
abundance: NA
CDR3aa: CASTGLAVRDTQYF
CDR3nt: TGTGCCAGTACTGGTCTAGCGGTTCGAGATACGCAGTATTTT

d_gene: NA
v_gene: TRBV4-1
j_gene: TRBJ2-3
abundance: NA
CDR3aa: CASSQEGIISTDTQYF
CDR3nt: TGCGCCAGCAGCCAAGAAGGAATTATTAGCACAGATACGCAGTATTTT

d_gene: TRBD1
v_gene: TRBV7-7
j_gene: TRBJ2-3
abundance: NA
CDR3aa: CASSWGQGIWADTQYF
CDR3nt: TGTGCTAGCAGCTGGGGACAGGGAATCTGGGCAGATACGCAGTATTTT

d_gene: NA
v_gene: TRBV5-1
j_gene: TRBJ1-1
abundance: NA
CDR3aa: CASDDGGNTEAFF
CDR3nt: TGCGCCAGCGATGACGGAGGGAACACTGAAGCTTTCTTT

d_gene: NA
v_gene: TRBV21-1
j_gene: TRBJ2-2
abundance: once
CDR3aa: CASSNSGGMTGELFF
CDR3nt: TGTGCCAGCAGCAACTCAGGGGGCATGACCGGGGAGCTGTTTTTT

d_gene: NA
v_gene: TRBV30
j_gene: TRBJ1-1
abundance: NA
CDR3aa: CAWGYAEAFF
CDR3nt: TGTGCCTGGGGGTATGCTGAAGCTTTCTTT

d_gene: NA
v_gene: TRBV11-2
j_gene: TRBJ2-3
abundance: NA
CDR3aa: CASSLGTLGADTQYF
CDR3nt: TGTGCCAGCAGCTTAGGGACCCTGGGTGCAGATACGCAGTATTTT

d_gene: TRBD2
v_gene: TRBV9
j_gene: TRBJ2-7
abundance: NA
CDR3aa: CASTPGLAGGGEQYF
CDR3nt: TGTGCCAGCACACCCGGACTAGCGGGAGGAGGAGAGCAGTACTTC

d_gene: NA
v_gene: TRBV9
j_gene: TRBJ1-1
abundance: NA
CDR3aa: CASSSNRDTNTEAFF
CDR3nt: TGTGCCAGCAGCTCGAACAGGGATACGAACACTGAAGCTTTCTTT

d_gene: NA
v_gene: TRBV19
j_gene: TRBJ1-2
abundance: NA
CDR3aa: CAVGRDDRGGYTF
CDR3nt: TGTGCCGTCGGGAGGGACGACAGAGGGGGCTACACCTTC

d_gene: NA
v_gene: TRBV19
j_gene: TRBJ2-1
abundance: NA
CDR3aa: CASSIGEYRDNEQFF
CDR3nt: TGTGCCAGTAGTATAGGAGAGTACCGGGACAATGAGCAGTTCTTC

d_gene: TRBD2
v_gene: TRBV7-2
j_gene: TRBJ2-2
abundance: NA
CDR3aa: CASSLLPSGIGNTGELFF
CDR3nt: TGTGCCAGCAGCTTATTACCTAGCGGGATAGGCAACACCGGGGAGCTGTTTTTT

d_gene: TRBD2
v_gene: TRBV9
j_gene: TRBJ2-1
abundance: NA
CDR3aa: CASSVVSGRDEQFF
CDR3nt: TGTGCCAGCAGCGTAGTCAGCGGGAGGGATGAGCAGTTCTTC

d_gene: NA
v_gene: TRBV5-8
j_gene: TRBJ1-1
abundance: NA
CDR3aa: CASSFGVYEAFF
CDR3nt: TGTGCCAGCAGCTTTGGGGTTTATGAAGCTTTCTTT

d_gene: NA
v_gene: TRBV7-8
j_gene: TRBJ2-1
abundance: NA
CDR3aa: CASSFSGMGEQFF
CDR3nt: TGTGCCAGCAGCTTCTCGGGTATGGGTGAGCAGTTCTTC

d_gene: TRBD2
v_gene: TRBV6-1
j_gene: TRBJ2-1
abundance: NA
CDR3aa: CASSAPMESSGGYNEQFF
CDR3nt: TGTGCCAGCAGTGCTCCGATGGAGTCTAGCGGGGGTTACAATGAGCAGTTCTTC

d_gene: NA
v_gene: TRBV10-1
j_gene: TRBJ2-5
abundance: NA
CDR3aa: CASSGSGETQYF
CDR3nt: TGCGCCAGCAGTGGGTCAGGGGAGACCCAGTACTTC

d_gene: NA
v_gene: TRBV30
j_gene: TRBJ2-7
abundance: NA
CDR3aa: CAWSETVTKLSYEQYF
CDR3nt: TGTGCCTGGAGTGAAACAGTGACTAAGCTATCCTACGAGCAGTACTTC

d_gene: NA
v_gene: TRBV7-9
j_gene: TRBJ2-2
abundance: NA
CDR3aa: CASSFSTWAVNTGELFF
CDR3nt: TGTGCCAGCAGCTTTTCGACGTGGGCAGTCAACACCGGGGAGCTGTTTTTT

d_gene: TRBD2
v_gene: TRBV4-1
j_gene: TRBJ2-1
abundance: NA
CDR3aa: CASKVTSGINEQFF
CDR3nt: TGCGCCAGCAAAGTAACTAGCGGGATCAATGAGCAGTTCTTC

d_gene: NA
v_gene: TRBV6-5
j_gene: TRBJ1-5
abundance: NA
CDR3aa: CASSLGLNQPQHF
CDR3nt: TGTGCCAGCAGTTTAGGCCTTAATCAGCCCCAGCATTTT

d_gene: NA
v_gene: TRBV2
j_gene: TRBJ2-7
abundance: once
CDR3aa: CASSEVPEPGEQYF
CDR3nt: TGTGCCAGCAGTGAAGTACCCGAACCGGGCGAGCAGTACTTC

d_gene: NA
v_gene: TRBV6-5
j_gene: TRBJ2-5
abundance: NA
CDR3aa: CASTDTGDILETQYF
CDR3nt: TGTGCCAGCACCGATACCGGGGATATACTTGAGACCCAGTACTTC

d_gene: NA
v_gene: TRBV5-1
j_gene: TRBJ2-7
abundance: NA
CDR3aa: CASSLEGDPAGEQYF
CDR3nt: TGCGCCAGCAGCTTGGAAGGGGACCCGGCGGGTGAGCAGTACTTC

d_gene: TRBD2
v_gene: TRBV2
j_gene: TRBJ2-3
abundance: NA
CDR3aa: CASTALGGGASDTQYF
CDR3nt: TGTGCCAGCACCGCACTAGGCGGGGGGGCCTCAGATACGCAGTATTTT